The source of this T cell receptor beta chain is a study of preoperative IRX-2 immunotherapy in early breast cancer. With 2 bases removed from V and 7 bases from J, the gap between germline ends came to 15 bases. The CDR3 contains 14 residues. Germline V gene sequence: CDR1 GTSNPN, CDR2 SVGIG (reference sequence). This sample's treatment: preoperative locoregional IRX-2 cytokine immunotherapy. Patients received preoperative, locoregional IRX-2 cytokine immunotherapy in a phase Ib study. The assay was immunoSEQ multiplex PCR, and TCRdb's table has in-frame clones only and misses some. The sample holds about 28,000 clones, approximately 80% seen once.

This sample was taken from a patient treated with IRX-2 immunotherapy. The V and J genes are TRBV30 and TRBJ1-3, with D perhaps TRBD1 (6 bases). This clonotype was sampled from a human donor with breast cancer. The CDR3 here is CAWSPLGGANTIYF. In DNA, the CDR3 is TGTGCCTGGAGTCCCCTGGGGGGGGCGAACACCATATATTTT.